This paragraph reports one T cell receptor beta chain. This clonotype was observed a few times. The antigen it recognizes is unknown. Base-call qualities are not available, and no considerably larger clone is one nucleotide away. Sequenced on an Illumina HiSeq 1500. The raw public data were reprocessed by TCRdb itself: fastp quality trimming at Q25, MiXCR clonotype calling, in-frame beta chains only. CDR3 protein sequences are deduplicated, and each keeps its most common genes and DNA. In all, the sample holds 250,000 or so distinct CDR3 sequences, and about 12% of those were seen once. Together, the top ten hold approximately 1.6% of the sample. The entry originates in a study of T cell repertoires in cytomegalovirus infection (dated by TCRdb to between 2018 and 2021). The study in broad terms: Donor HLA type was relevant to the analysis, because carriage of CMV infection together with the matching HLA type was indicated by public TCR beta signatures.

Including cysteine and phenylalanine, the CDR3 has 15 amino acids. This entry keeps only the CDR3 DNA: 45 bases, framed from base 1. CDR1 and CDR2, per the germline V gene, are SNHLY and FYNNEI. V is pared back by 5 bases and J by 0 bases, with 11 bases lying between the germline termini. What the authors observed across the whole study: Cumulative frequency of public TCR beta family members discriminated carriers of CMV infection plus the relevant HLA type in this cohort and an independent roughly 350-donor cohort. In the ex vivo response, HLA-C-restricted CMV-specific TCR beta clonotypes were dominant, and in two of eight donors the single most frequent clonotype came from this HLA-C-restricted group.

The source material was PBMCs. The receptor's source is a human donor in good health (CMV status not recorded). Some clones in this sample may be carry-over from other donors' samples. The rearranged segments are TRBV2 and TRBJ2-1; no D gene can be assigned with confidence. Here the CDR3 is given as CASSRAESSYNEQFF. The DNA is TGTGCCAGCAGTAGGGCAGAAAGCTCCTACAATGAGCAGTTCTTC.